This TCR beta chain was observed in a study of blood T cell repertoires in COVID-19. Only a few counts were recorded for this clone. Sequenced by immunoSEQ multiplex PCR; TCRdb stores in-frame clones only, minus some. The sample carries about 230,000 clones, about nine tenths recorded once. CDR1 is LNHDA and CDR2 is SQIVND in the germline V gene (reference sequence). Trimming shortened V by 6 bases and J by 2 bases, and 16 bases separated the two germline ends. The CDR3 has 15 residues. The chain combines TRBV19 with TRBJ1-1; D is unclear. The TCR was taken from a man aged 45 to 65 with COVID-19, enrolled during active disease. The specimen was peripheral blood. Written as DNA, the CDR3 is TGTGCCAGTAGCACCACCCGGGAGGGAAACACTGAAGCTTTCTTT. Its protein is CASSTTREGNTEAFF.